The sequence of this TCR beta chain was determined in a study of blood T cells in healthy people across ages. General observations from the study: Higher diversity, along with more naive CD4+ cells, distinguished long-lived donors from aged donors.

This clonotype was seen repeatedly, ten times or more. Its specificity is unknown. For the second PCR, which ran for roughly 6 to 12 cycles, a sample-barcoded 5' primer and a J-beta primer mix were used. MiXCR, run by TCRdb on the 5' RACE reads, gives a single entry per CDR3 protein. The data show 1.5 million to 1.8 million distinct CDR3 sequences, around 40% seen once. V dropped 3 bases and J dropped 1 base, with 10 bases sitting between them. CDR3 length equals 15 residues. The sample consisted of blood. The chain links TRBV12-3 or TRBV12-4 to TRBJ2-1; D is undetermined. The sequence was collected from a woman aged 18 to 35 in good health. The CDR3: CASSFGSGSYNEQFF. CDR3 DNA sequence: TGTGCCAGCAGTTTCGGTTCTGGGTCCTACAATGAGCAGTTCTTC.